This is a list of T cell receptor beta chains from one sample in a study of cytomegalovirus exposure and HLA in healthy donors. The repertoire was sequenced with immunoSEQ multiplex PCR; TCRdb's copy has only in-frame clones and lacks some. Among some 140,000 clones listed, about nine tenths were seen once. Sequenced input: PBMCs. These receptors all stem from a woman aged 25 to 39 in good health and CMV-seropositive. The CDR3 runs from the conserved cysteine through the conserved F or W. Each record gives: D gene, V gene, clone size, J gene, CDR3 protein, CDR3 DNA. D genes are given only for firm matches. Only some rows state a clone size, as once, few, many or a class for expanded clones.

>.|TRBV5-6|.|TRBJ1-1
CASSRGTGIEAFF
TGTGCCAGCAGTAGAGGAACAGGGATTGAAGCTTTCTTT
>TRBD2|TRBV18|.|TRBJ2-2
CASSLGTSGANTGELFF
TGTGCCAGCTCACTTGGGACTAGCGGAGCGAACACCGGGGAGCTGTTTTTT
>.|TRBV6-1|.|TRBJ2-1
CASSETGTYNEQFF
TGTGCCAGCAGTGAAACCGGGACCTACAATGAGCAGTTCTTC
>.|TRBV2|.|TRBJ2-7
CASGPLGGLSEQYF
TGTGCCAGCGGACCCTTGGGGGGATTGAGCGAGCAGTACTTC
>TRBD1|TRBV29-1|.|TRBJ2-5
CSVEAWDRGLIETQYF
TGCAGCGTTGAGGCCTGGGACAGGGGGTTAATCGAGACCCAGTACTTC
>TRBD1|TRBV15|.|TRBJ1-5
CATKRTRTGNQPQHF
TGTGCCACTAAACGAACTCGGACAGGGAATCAGCCCCAGCATTTT
>TRBD1|TRBV5-6|.|TRBJ2-2
CASSSIGTATGELFF
TGTGCCAGCAGCTCTATCGGGACAGCGACCGGGGAGCTGTTTTTT
>TRBD2|TRBV4-2|.|TRBJ2-5
CASSHSTSGGGQETQYF
TGTGCCAGCAGCCATTCGACTAGCGGGGGAGGACAAGAGACCCAGTACTTC
>TRBD1|TRBV5-1|.|TRBJ1-4
CASSLGTGGTNEKLFF
TGCGCCAGCAGCTTGGGCACAGGGGGAACTAATGAAAAACTGTTTTTT
>.|TRBV6-1|.|TRBJ1-1
CASSARGNTEAFF
TGTGCCAGCAGTGCTAGGGGGAACACTGAAGCTTTCTTT
>TRBD2|TRBV10-3|.|TRBJ2-7
CAISEANSGRAGYEQYF
TGTGCCATCAGTGAAGCGAATAGCGGGAGGGCCGGGTACGAGCAGTACTTC
>TRBD1|TRBV4-1|.|TRBJ1-2
CASSPHLDRVNYGYTF
TGCGCCAGCAGCCCTCACCTGGACAGGGTAAACTATGGCTACACCTTC
>TRBD1|TRBV6-5|.|TRBJ2-5
CASGTSGTGEETQYF
TGTGCCAGCGGAACCTCCGGGACAGGGGAAGAGACCCAGTACTTC
>.|TRBV7-9|.|TRBJ2-7
CASSTWAEQYF
TGTGCCAGCAGCACCTGGGCCGAGCAGTACTTC
>.|TRBV5-4|.|TRBJ1-2
CASSLTGLDGYTF
TGTGCCAGCAGCTTAACAGGGTTGGATGGCTACACCTTC
>TRBD2|TRBV11-2|.|TRBJ2-7
CASSLGPGLWQYF
TGTGCCAGCAGCTTAGGGCCGGGACTATGGCAGTACTTC
>TRBD1|TRBV2|once|TRBJ2-7
CASRGGENEQYF
TGTGCCAGCAGAGGGGGCGAAAACGAGCAGTACTTC
>TRBD2|TRBV13|.|TRBJ2-1
CASSTGTISYNEQFF
TGTGCCAGCAGCACCGGGACTATTTCCTACAATGAGCAGTTCTTC
>TRBD2|TRBV5-4|.|TRBJ2-1
CASSLGASGSGEQFF
TGTGCCAGCAGCTTGGGGGCTAGCGGGAGCGGTGAGCAGTTCTTC
>.|TRBV27|.|TRBJ2-1
CASTRRKGVVDEQFF
TGTGCCAGCACCCGCCGTAAGGGAGTGGTAGATGAGCAGTTCTTC
>.|TRBV13|.|TRBJ2-3
CASSLVLVGADTQYF
TGTGCCAGCAGCTTAGTGCTAGTAGGAGCAGATACGCAGTATTTT
>TRBD1|TRBV6-1|.|TRBJ1-1
CASSVDRAGAEAFF
TGTGCCAGCAGTGTAGACAGGGCAGGGGCTGAAGCTTTCTTT
>.|TRBV5-1|.|TRBJ1-1
CASSLVEAGEGTEAFF
TGCGCCAGCAGCTTAGTGGAGGCAGGGGAGGGCACTGAAGCTTTCTTT
>.|TRBV5-1|.|TRBJ2-7
CASRAGPDEQYF
TGCGCCAGCAGGGCAGGGCCCGACGAGCAGTACTTC
>TRBD1|TRBV19|once|TRBJ1-1
CASSQTGGTEAFF
TGTGCCAGTAGTCAAACAGGGGGCACTGAAGCTTTCTTT
>TRBD2|TRBV5-6|.|TRBJ2-3
CASSAGLGADTQYF
TGTGCCAGCAGCGCCGGACTAGGGGCAGATACGCAGTATTTT
>TRBD1|TRBV2|.|TRBJ2-3
CASSVQGVGSTDTQYF
TGTGCCAGCAGCGTCCAGGGGGTCGGTAGCACAGATACGCAGTATTTT
>.|TRBV5-1|.|TRBJ2-7
CASSLAASYEQYF
TGCGCCAGCAGCTTGGCTGCCAGCTACGAGCAGTACTTC
>TRBD1|TRBV2|.|TRBJ1-4
CASSDQGGWEKLFF
TGTGCCAGCAGTGATCAAGGGGGCTGGGAAAAACTGTTTTTT